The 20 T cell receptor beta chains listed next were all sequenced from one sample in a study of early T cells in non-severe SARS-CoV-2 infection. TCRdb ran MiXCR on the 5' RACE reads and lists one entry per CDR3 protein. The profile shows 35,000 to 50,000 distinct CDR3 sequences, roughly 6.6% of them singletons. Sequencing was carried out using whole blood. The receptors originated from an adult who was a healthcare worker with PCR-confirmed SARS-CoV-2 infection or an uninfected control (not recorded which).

The CDR3 loop is CATSRNRGSKNIQYF. The DNA for the CDR3 is TGTGCCACCAGCAGAAATAGGGGGTCCAAAAACATTCAGTACTTC. V is TRBV15 and J is TRBJ2-4, with D possibly being TRBD1 (6 bases). There are 15 residues in the CDR3. V was shortened by 2 bases and J by 2 bases, with 10 bases between the two germline ends. The V gene's germline CDR1 is LNHNV and CDR2 YYDKDF (reference sequence).

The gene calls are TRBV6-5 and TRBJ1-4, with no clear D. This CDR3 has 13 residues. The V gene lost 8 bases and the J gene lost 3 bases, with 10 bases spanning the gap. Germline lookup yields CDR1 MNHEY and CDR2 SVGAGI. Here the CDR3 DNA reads TGTGCCAGCCACGGGAGCTCTAATGAAAAACTGTTTTTT. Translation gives CASHGSSNEKLFF.

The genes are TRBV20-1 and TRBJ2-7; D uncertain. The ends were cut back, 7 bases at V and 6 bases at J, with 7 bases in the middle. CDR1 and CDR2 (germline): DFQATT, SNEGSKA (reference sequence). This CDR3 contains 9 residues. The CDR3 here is CSGVLEQYF. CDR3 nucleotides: TGCAGTGGGGTGCTCGAGCAGTACTTC.

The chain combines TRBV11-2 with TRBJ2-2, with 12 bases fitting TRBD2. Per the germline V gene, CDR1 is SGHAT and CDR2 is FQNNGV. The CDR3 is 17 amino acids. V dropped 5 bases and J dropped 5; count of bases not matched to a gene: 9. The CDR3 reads CASSQPRTSGVTGELFF. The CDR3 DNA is TGTGCCAGCAGCCAACCTCGGACTAGCGGGGTAACCGGGGAGCTGTTTTTT.

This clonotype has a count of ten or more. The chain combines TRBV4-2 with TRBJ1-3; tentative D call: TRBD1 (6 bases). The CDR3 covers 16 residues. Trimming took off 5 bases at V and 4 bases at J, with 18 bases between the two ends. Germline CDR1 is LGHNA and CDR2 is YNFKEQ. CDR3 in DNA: TGTGCCAGCAGCAGCCTATCGTGGGGGGCCGGAAACACCATATATTTT. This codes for CASSSLSWGAGNTIYF.

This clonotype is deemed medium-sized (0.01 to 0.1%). Written as DNA, the CDR3 is TGTGCCAGCCTGAAGGGCCCTCTCACAGATACGCAGTATTTT. Translated: CASLKGPLTDTQYF. This chain uses TRBV6-1 with TRBJ2-3; D is unresolved. V was clipped by 8 bases and J by 2 bases, with 14 bases between them. The CDR3 has 14 amino acids. CDR1 is MNHNS and CDR2 is SASEGT in the germline V gene.

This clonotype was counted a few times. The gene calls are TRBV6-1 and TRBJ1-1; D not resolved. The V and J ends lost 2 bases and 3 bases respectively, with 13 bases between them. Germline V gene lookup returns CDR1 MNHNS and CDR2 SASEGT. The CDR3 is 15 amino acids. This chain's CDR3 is CASSERAGDYTEAFF. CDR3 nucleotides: TGTGCCAGCAGTGAAAGGGCCGGAGATTACACTGAAGCTTTCTTT.

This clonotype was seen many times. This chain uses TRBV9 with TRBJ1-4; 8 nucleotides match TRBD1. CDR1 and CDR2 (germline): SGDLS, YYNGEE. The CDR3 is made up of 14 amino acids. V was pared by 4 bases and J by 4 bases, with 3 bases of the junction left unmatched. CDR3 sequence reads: CASSPDRDNEKLFF. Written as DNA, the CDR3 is TGTGCCAGCAGCCCGGACAGGGATAATGAAAAACTGTTTTTT.

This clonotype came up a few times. CDR3 DNA: TGCAGCGTTGAAGAAGGCCAGGGGGCGGAGACCCAGTACTTC. Its protein product is CSVEEGQGAETQYF. This chain uses TRBV29-1 with TRBJ2-5, with 8 bases lining up with TRBD1. V was pared by 0 bases and J by 5 bases, with 5 bases of the junction left unmatched. This CDR3 is built from 14 residues. The germline CDR1 and CDR2 sequences are SQVTM and ANQGSEA.

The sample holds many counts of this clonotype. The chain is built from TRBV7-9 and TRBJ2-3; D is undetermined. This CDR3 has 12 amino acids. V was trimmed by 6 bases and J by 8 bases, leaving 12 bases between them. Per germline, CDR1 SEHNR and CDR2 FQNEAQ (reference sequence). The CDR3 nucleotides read TGTGCCAGCAGACCTTTAAATTTTACGCAGTATTTT. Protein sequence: CASRPLNFTQYF.

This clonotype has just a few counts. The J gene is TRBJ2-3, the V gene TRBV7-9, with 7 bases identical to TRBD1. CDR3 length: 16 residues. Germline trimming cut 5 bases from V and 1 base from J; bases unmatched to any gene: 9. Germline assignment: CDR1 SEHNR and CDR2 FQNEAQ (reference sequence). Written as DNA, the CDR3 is TGTGCCAGCAGCCCCACCAGAGGGGGCGGCACAGATACGCAGTATTTT. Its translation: CASSPTRGGGTDTQYF.

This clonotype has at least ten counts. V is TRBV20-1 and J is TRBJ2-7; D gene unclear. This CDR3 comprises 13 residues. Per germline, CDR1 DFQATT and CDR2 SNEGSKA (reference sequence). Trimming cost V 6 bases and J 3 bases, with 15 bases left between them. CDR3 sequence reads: CSALGRELYEQYF. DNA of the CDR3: TGCAGTGCCCTGGGAAGGGAACTCTACGAGCAGTACTTC.

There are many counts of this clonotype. Here the CDR3 DNA reads TGTGCCAGCAGCCCGACCTCAGGCGCAGATACGCAGTATTTT. Translation gives CASSPTSGADTQYF. This chain uses TRBV7-9 with TRBJ2-3; D remains unclear. The germline V gene has CDR1 SEHNR and CDR2 FQNEAQ (reference sequence). This CDR3 has 14 residues. V was clipped by 5 bases and J by 4 bases, with 13 bases between them.

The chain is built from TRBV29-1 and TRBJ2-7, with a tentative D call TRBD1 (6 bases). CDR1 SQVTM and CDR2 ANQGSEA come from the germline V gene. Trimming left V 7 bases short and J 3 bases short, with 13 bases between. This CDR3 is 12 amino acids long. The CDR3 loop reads CSAREGDYEQYF. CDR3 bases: TGCAGCGCCCGAGAGGGGGACTACGAGCAGTACTTC.

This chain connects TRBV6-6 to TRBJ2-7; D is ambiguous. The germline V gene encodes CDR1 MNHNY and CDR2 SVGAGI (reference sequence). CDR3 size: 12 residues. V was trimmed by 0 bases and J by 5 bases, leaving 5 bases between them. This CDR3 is CASSYSIHEQYF. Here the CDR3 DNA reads TGTGCCAGCAGTTACTCGATCCACGAGCAGTACTTC.

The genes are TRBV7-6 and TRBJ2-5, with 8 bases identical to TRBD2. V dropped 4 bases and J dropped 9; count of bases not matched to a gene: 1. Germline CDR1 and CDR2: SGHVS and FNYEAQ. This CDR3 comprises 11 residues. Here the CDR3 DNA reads TGTGCCAGCAGCTCCGGGGGGGCCCAGTACTTC. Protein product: CASSSGGAQYF. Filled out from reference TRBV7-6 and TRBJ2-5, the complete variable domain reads GAGVSQSPRYKVTKRGQDVALRCDPISGHVSLYWYRQALGQGPEFLTYFNYEAQQDKSGLPNDRFSAERPEGSISTLTIQRTEQRDSAMYRCASSSGGAQYFGPGTRLLVL.

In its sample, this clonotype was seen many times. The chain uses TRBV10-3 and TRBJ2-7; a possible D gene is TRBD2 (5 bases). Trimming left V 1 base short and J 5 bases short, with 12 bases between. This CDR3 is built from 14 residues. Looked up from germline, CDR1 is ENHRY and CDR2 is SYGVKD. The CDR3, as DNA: TGTGCCATCAGTGAGTTCGCTAGCAACCACGAGCAGTACTTC. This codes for CAISEFASNHEQYF.

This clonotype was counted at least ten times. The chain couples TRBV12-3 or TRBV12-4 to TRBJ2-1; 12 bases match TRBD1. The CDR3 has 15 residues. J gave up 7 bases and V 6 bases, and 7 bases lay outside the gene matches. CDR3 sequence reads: CASSSGTGGINEQFF. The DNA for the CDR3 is TGTGCCAGCAGCTCCGGGACAGGGGGCATTAATGAGCAGTTCTTC.

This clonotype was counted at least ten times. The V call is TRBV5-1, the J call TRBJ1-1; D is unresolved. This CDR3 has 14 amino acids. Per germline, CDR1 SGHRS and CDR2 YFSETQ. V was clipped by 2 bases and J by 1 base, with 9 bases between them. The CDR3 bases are TGCGCCAGCAGCTTACACACTTCGAACACTGAAGCTTTCTTT. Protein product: CASSLHTSNTEAFF.

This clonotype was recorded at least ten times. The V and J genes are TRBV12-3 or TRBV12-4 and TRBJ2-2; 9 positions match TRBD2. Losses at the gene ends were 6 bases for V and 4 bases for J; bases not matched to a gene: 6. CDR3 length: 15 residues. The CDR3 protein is CASRWTSDRTGELFF. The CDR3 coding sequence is TGTGCCAGCAGGTGGACTAGCGATCGCACCGGGGAGCTGTTTTTT.